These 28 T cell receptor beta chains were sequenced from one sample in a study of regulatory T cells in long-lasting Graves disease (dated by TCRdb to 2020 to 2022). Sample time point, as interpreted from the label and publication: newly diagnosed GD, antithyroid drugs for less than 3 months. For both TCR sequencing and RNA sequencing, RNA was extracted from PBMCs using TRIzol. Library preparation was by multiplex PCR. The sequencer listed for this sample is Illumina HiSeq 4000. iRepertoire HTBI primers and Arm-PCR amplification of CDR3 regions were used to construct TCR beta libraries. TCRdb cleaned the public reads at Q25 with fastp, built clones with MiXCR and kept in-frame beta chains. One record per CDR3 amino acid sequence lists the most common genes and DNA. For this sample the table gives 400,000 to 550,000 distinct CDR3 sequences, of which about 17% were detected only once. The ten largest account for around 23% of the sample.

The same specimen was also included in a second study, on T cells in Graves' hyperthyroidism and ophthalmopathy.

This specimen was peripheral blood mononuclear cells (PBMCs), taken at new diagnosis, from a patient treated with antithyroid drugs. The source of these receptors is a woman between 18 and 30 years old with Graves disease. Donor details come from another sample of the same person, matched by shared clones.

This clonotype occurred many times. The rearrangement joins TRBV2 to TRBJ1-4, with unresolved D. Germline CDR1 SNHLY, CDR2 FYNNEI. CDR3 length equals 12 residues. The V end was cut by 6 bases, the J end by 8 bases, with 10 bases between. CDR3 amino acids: CASRLVGEKLFF. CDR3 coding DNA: TGTGCCAGCAGGCTGGTGGGCGAAAAACTGTTTTTT.

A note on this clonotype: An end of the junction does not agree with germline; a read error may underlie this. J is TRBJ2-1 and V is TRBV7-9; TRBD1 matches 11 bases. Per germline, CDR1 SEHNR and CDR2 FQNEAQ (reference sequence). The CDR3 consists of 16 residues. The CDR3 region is CANSRRDRGFYNEQFF. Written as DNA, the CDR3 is TGTGCCAACAGCCGGAGGGACAGGGGGTTCTACAATGAGCAGTTCTTC.

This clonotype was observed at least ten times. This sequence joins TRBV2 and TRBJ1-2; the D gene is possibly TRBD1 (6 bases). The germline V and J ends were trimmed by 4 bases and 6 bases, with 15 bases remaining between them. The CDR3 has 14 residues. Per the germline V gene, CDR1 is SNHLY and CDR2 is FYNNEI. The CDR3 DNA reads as TGTGCCAGCAGTGTGGGGGGGCGCTTACATGGCTACACCTTC. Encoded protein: CASSVGGRLHGYTF.

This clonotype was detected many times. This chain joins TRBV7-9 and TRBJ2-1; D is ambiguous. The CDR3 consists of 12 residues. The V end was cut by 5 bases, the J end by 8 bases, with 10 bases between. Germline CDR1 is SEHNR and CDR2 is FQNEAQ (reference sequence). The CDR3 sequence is CASSLRSDEQFF. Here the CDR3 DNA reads TGTGCCAGCAGCCTTCGCAGCGATGAGCAGTTCTTC.

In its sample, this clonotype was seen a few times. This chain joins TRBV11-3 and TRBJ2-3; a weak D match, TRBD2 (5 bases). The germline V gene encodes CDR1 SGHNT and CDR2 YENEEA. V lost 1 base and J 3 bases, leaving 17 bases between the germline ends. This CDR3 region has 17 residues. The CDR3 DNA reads TGTGCCAGCAGCTTAGCGCGTCTAGCTAAAAGTACAGATACGCAGTATTTT. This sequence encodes CASSLARLAKSTDTQYF.

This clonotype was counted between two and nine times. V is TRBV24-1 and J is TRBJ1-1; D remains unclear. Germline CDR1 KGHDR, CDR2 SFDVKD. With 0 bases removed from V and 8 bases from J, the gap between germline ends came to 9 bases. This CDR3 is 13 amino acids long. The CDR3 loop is CATSDLQDFEAFF. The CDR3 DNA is TGTGCCACCAGTGATTTGCAGGATTTCGAAGCTTTCTTT.

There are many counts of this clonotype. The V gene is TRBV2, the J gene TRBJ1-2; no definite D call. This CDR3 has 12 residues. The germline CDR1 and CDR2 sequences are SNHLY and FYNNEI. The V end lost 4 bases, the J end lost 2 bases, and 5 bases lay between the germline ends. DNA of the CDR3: TGTGCCAGCAGTGCCCAGAACTATGGCTACACCTTC. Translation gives CASSAQNYGYTF.

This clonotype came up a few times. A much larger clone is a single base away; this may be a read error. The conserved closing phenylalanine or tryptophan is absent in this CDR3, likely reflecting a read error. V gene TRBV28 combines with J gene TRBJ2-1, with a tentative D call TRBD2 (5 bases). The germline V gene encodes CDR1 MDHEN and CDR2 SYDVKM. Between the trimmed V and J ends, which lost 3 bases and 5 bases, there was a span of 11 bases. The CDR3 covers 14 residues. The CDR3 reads CASSFGRRNNEQFL. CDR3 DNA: TGTGCCAGCAGTTTCGGTCGGAGGAACAATGAGCAGTTCCTC.

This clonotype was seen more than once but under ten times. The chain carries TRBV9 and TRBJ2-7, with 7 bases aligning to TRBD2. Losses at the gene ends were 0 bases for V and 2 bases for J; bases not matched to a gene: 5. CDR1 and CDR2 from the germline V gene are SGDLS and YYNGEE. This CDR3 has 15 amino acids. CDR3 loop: CASSVAGGGAYEQYF. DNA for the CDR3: TGTGCCAGCAGCGTAGCTGGCGGGGGAGCCTACGAGCAGTACTTC.

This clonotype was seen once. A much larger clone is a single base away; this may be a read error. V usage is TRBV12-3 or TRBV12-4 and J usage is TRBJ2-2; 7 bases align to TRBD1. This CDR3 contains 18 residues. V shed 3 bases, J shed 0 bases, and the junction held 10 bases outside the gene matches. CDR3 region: CASSLEGIGQANTGELFF. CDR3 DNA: TGTGCCAGCAGTTTGGAAGGGATTGGACAGGCGAACACCGGGGAGCTGTTTTTT.

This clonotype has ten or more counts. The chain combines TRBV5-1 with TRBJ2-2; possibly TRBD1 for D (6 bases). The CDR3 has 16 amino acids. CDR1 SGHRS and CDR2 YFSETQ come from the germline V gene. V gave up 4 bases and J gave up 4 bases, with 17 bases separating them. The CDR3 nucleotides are TGCGCCAGCAGCGAAACTACAGGGCTTGGCACCGGGGAGCTGTTTTTT. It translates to CASSETTGLGTGELFF.

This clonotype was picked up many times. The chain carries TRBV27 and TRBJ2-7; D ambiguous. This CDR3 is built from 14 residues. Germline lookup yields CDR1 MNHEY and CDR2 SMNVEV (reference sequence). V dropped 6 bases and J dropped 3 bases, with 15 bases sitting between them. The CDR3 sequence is CASSPRYHSYEQYF. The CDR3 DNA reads TGTGCCAGCAGCCCCAGATACCACAGCTACGAGCAGTACTTC.

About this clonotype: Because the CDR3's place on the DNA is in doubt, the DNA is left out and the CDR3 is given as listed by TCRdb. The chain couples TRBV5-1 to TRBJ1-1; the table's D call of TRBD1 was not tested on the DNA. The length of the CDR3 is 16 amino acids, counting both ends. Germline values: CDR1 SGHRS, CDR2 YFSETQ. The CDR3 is CASSLTVVGTGSISFF.

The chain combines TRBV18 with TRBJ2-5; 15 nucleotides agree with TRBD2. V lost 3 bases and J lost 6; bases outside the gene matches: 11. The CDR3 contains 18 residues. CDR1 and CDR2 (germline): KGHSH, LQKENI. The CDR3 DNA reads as TGTGCCAGCTCACCGAAAGAAGGACTAGCGGGAGGGGAAAAGACCCAGTACTTC. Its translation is CASSPKEGLAGGEKTQYF.

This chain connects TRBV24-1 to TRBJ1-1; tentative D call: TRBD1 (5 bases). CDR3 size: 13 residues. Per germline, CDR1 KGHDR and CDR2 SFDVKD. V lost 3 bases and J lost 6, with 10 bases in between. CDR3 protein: CATSDRGRAEAFF. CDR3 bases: TGTGCCACCAGTGATCGGGGCAGGGCTGAAGCTTTCTTT.

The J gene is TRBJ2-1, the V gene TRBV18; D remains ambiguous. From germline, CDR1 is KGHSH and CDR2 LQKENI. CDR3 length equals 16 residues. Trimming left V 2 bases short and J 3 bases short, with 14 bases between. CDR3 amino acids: CASSPKTRENYNEQFF. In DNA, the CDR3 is TGTGCCAGCTCACCAAAGACTCGCGAGAACTACAATGAGCAGTTCTTC.

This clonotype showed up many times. The CDR3 DNA is TGCAGTGCTAGAGGTGACGAATACGAGCAGTACTTC. This codes for CSARGDEYEQYF. V gene TRBV20-1 combines with J gene TRBJ2-7; D unresolved. The CDR3 loop spans 12 amino acids. Germline V gene sequence: CDR1 DFQATT, CDR2 SNEGSKA (reference sequence). The ends were cut back, 1 base at V and 4 bases at J, with 8 bases in the middle.

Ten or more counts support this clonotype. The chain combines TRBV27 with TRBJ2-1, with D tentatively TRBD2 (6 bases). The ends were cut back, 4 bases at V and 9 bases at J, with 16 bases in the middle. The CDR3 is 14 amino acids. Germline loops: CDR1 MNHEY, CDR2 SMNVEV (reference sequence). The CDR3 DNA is TGTGCCAGCAGTTCCCCGACTAGTTACTCTGAGCAGTTCTTC. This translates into CASSSPTSYSEQFF.

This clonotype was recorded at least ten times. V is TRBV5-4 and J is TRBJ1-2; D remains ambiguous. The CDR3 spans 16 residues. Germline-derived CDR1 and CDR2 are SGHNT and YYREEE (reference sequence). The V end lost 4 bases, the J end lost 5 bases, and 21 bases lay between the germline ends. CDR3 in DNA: TGTGCCAGCAGCCCTACAACGATGACCGCCGGATATGGCTACACCTTC. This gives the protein CASSPTTMTAGYGYTF.

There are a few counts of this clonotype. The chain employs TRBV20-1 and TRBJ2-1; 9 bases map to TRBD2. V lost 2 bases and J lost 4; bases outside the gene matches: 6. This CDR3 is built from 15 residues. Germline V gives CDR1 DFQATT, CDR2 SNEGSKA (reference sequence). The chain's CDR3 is CSARPSGRLYNEQFF. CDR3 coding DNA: TGCAGTGCTAGACCCAGCGGGAGGCTATACAATGAGCAGTTCTTC.

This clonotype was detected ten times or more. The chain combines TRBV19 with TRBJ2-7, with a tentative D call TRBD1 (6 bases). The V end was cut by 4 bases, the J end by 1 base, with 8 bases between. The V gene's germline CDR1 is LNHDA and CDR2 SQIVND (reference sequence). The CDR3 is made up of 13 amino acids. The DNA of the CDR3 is TGTGCCAGTAGTAGGGGGACATCCTACGAGCAGTACTTC. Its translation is CASSRGTSYEQYF.

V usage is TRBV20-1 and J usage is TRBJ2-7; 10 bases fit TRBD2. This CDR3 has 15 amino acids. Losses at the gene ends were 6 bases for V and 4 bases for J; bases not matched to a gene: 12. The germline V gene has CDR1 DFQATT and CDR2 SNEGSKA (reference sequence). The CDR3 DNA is TGCAGTGCCGACGAGTTGAGGACTAGCGGATACGAGCAGTACTTC. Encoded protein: CSADELRTSGYEQYF.

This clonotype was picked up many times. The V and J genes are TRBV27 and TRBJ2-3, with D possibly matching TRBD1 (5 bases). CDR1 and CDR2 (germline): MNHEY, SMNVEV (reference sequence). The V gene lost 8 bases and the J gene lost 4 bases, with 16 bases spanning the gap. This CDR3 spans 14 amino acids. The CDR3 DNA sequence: TGTGCCAGCCGGAGACAGTCCCCCCCAGATACGCAGTATTTT. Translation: CASRRQSPPDTQYF.

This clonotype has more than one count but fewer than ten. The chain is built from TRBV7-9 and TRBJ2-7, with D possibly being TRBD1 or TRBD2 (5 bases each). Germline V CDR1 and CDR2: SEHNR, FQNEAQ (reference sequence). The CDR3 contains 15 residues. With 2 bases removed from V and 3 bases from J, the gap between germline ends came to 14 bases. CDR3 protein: CASSLWASGHYEQYF. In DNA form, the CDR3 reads TGTGCCAGCAGCTTATGGGCCAGCGGACACTACGAGCAGTACTTC.

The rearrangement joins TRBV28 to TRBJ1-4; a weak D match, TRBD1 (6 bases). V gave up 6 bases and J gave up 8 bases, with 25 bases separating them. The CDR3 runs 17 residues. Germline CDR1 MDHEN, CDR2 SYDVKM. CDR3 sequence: CASSSWGGDTSSEKLFF. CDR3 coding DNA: TGTGCCAGCAGCTCCTGGGGTGGGGACACGTCTTCAGAAAAACTGTTTTTT.

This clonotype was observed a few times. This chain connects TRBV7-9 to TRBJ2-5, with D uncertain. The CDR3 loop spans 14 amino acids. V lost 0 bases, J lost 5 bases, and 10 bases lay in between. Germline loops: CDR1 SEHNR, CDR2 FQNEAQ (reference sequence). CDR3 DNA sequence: TGTGCCAGCAGCTTAGCCTTCGGAATGGAGACCCAGTACTTC. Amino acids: CASSLAFGMETQYF.

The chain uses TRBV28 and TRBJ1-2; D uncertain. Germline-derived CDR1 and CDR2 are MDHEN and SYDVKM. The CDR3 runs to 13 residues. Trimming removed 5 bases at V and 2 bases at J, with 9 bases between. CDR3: CASSINQNYGYTF. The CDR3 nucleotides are TGTGCCAGCAGTATCAACCAAAACTATGGCTACACCTTC.

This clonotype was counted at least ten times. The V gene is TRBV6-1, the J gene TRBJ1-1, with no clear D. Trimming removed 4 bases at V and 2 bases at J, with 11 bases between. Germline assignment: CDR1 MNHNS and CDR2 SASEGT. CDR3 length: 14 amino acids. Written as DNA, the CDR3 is TGTGCCAGCAGTGCTCCTCCCCGTAACACTGAAGCTTTCTTT. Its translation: CASSAPPRNTEAFF.